The 32 T cell receptor beta chains below come from one sample, sequenced in a study of CD8 T cells in ankylosing spondylitis. Whole-study results and caveats: Among TCR beta sequences, a motif of eight or nine highly homologous variants appeared characteristic of ankylosing spondylitis blood.

Using its own MiXCR run on the 5' RACE reads, TCRdb lists one record per CDR3 protein. The profile shows about 500,000 distinct CDR3 sequences, about 12% of them singletons. What these receptors recognize is not known. The sequenced sample consisted of blood, either unsorted or a sorted T cell fraction (not recorded which). These receptors were collected from a male donor with ankylosing spondylitis.

The V gene is TRBV20-1, the J gene TRBJ2-5, with D perhaps TRBD1 or TRBD2 (5 bases each). Trimming shortened V by 3 bases and J by 4 bases, and 12 bases separated the two germline ends. Germline assignment: CDR1 DFQATT and CDR2 SNEGSKA (reference sequence). The CDR3 consists of 13 residues. In DNA form, the CDR3 reads TGCAGTGCTAGGAGGGGCTCCCGAGAGACCCAGTACTTC. Its translation is CSARRGSRETQYF.

This clonotype was counted only a few times. The J gene is TRBJ1-5, the V gene TRBV20-1; 9 nucleotides match TRBD1. The germline gives CDR1 DFQATT, CDR2 SNEGSKA (reference sequence). Unmatched junction bases numbered 7, after V lost 4 bases and J lost 9 bases. This CDR3 is 13 amino acids long. CDR3 in amino acids: CSATKTGGRPQHF. CDR3 nucleotides: TGCAGTGCTACAAAAACAGGGGGCAGGCCCCAGCATTTT.

The sample holds a few counts of this clonotype. The rearrangement joins TRBV20-1 to TRBJ1-2, with TRBD1 matching over 10 bases. CDR1 is DFQATT and CDR2 is SNEGSKA in the germline V gene (reference sequence). CDR3 length: 14 amino acids. V lost 1 base to trimming and J lost 4 bases; unmatched junction nucleotides: 3. This CDR3 reads CSARAGTGVYGYTF. CDR3 nucleotides: TGCAGTGCTAGAGCCGGGACAGGGGTCTATGGCTACACCTTC.

This clonotype was counted a few times. The CDR3 region is CATSDRGQQETQYF. DNA of the CDR3: TGTGCCACCAGTGATCGCGGACAGCAAGAGACCCAGTACTTC. This chain connects TRBV24-1 to TRBJ2-5, with D possibly TRBD1 on 6 matching bases. This CDR3 region has 14 residues. Trimming shortened V by 3 bases and J by 2 bases, and 9 bases separated the two germline ends. The germline gives CDR1 KGHDR, CDR2 SFDVKD.

This clonotype was found a few times. The chain employs TRBV2 and TRBJ1-6, with D possibly being TRBD1 (5 bases). Germline CDR1 is SNHLY and CDR2 is FYNNEI. CDR3 size: 12 residues. With 8 bases removed from V and 10 bases from J, the gap between germline ends came to 12 bases. Here the CDR3 DNA reads TGTGCCAGCCAGGGAATTGGCTCACCCCTCCACTTT. Its protein is CASQGIGSPLHF.

In this sample, this clonotype turned up many times. The gene calls are TRBV29-1 and TRBJ2-3; possibly TRBD1 for D (6 bases). Germline V gene data show CDR1 as SQVTM and CDR2 as ANQGSEA. The V end was cut by 5 bases, the J end by 1 base, with 25 bases between. The CDR3 contains 18 residues. The CDR3 sequence is CSVKQYPGQVGGTDTQYF. The CDR3 DNA is TGCAGCGTTAAACAATATCCGGGACAAGTAGGGGGCACAGATACGCAGTATTTT.

The J gene is TRBJ1-1, the V gene TRBV25-1; D uncertain. V was shortened by 7 bases and J by 3 bases, with 15 bases between the two germline ends. CDR1 and CDR2 (germline): MGHDK, SYGVNS. The CDR3 sequence is 14 residues long. CDR3 in DNA: TGTGCCAGCAAAAACCCGGGAGAAGACACTGAAGCTTTCTTT. Its translation: CASKNPGEDTEAFF.

The chain links TRBV7-2 to TRBJ1-2; no definite D call. Germline V gene data show CDR1 as SGHTA and CDR2 as FQGNSA. Trimming left V 2 bases short and J 8 bases short, with 9 bases between. The CDR3 totals 12 residues. CDR3 sequence: CASSLRPQGYTF. As DNA, the CDR3 is TGTGCCAGCAGCTTACGGCCGCAGGGCTACACCTTC. Together with reference TRBV7-2 and TRBJ1-2, the CDR3 gives the full variable domain: GAGVSQSPSNKVTEKGKDVELRCDPISGHTALYWYRQSLGQGLEFLIYFQGNSAPDKSGLPSDRFSAERTGGSVSTLTIQRTQQEDSAVYLCASSLRPQGYTFGSGTRLTVV.

This clonotype was seen more than once but under ten times. This chain joins TRBV2 and TRBJ2-3; 8 bases agree with TRBD2. The V and J ends lost 2 bases and 4 bases, in that order; junction bases with no gene match: 5. Germline V gene sequence: CDR1 SNHLY, CDR2 FYNNEI. The CDR3 loop spans 15 amino acids. The chain's CDR3 is CASSEQREQADTQYF. The CDR3 DNA is TGTGCCAGCAGTGAACAGCGGGAGCAGGCAGATACGCAGTATTTT.

V is TRBV7-2 and J is TRBJ1-1; no firm D call. V was cut by 0 bases and J by 11 bases, with 25 bases left in between. The CDR3 totals 17 residues. CDR1 is SGHTA, CDR2 FQGNSA, per germline. CDR3 DNA sequence: TGTGCCAGCAGCTTAGCTTTCGTCGGTAGGACCGCCCGGCGGGCTTTCTTT. It codes for CASSLAFVGRTARRAFF.

This clonotype is medium-sized within its sample. The J gene is TRBJ2-4, the V gene TRBV3-1; no clear D gene. The CDR3 length is 13 residues. Germline V lookup: CDR1 LGHDT, CDR2 YNNKEL (reference sequence). V lost 1 base and J 5 bases, leaving 6 bases between the germline ends. CDR3 sequence: CASSQGRENIQYF. CDR3 nucleotide sequence: TGTGCCAGCAGCCAAGGACGAGAAAACATTCAGTACTTC.

This clonotype was seen a handful of times. The chain links TRBV7-2 to TRBJ1-1, with 9 nucleotides matching TRBD1. CDR3 length: 16 residues. Unmatched junction bases numbered 5, after V lost 0 bases and J lost 3 bases. Per the germline V gene, CDR1 is SGHTA and CDR2 is FQGNSA. This CDR3 is CASSLAGTGMYTEAFF. The CDR3 DNA reads as TGTGCCAGCAGCTTAGCAGGGACAGGGATGTACACTGAAGCTTTCTTT.

This clonotype was counted between two and nine times. The chain employs TRBV11-1 and TRBJ2-1; no definite D call. Per germline, CDR1 SGHAT and CDR2 FQDESV (reference sequence). The CDR3 loop spans 15 amino acids. V lost 5 bases and J 0 bases, leaving 11 bases between the germline ends. The CDR3 loop is CASSATPSSYNEQFF. Written as DNA, the CDR3 is TGTGCCAGCAGCGCCACACCGAGCTCCTACAATGAGCAGTTCTTC. The complete variable domain, with remaining parts taken from reference TRBV11-1 and TRBJ2-1, reads EAEVAQSPRYKITEKSQAVAFWCDPISGHATLYWYRQILGQGPELLVQFQDESVVDDSQLPKDRFSAERLKGVDSTLKIQPAELGDSAMYLCASSATPSSYNEQFFGPGTRLTVL.

The chain carries TRBV18 and TRBJ2-7; tentative D call: TRBD2 (6 bases). Germline assignment: CDR1 KGHSH and CDR2 LQKENI. CDR3 length: 12 residues. The V end lost 3 bases, the J end lost 7 bases, and 10 bases lay between the germline ends. The DNA of the CDR3 is TGTGCCAGCTCACCCGGGGGACGAGAGCAGTACGTC. It encodes CASSPGGREQYV.

The J gene is TRBJ2-3, the V gene TRBV29-1, with D possibly matching TRBD1 (8 bases). The CDR3 totals 14 residues. V gave up 6 bases and J gave up 2 bases, with 15 bases separating them. Germline V gene sequence: CDR1 SQVTM, CDR2 ANQGSEA. The CDR3 DNA reads as TGCAGCGTCACGGGGGGACAGGACACAGATACGCAGTATTTT. It codes for CSVTGGQDTDTQYF.

This clonotype has more than one count but fewer than ten. This chain uses TRBV6-1 with TRBJ2-1; TRBD2 matches 7 bases. Trimming at V came to 4 bases and at J to 3 bases, leaving 9 bases not matched to a gene. Germline V lookup: CDR1 MNHNS, CDR2 SASEGT. The CDR3 consists of 16 residues. The chain's CDR3 is CASSALGGISYNEQFF. The DNA of the CDR3 is TGTGCCAGCAGTGCCTTGGGGGGGATTAGCTACAATGAGCAGTTCTTC.

This chain uses TRBV3-1 with TRBJ1-3; D gene uncertain. The germline V and J ends were trimmed by 4 bases and 2 bases, with 9 bases remaining between them. Germline-derived CDR1 and CDR2 are LGHDT and YNNKEL (reference sequence). This CDR3 is 14 amino acids long. CDR3: CASSPRWTGNTIYF. CDR3 DNA: TGTGCCAGCAGCCCGCGGTGGACTGGAAACACCATATATTTT.

This clonotype occurred a few times. CDR3 residues: CASSIGYRRISEAFF. CDR3 in DNA: TGTGCCAGTAGTATTGGGTACAGGAGAATTTCTGAAGCTTTCTTT. This rearrangement joins TRBV19 to TRBJ1-1; tentative D call: TRBD1 (5 bases). This CDR3 is built from 15 residues. Germline V gives CDR1 LNHDA, CDR2 SQIVND (reference sequence). Trimming removed 3 bases from V and 6 bases from J, with 17 bases in between.

Ten or more counts support this clonotype. V gene TRBV20-1 combines with J gene TRBJ1-4; D unclear. V was shortened by 1 base and J by 0 bases, with 9 bases between the two germline ends. Per the germline V gene, CDR1 is DFQATT and CDR2 is SNEGSKA (reference sequence). This CDR3 comprises 15 residues. CDR3: CSARVGRATNEKLFF. CDR3 DNA sequence: TGCAGTGCTAGAGTCGGCAGAGCAACTAATGAAAAACTGTTTTTT.

The table lists this clonotype with many counts. The genes are TRBV5-6 and TRBJ2-5; 8 bases are a match to TRBD1. V trimming: 3 bases; J trimming: 2 bases; junction bases outside the gene matches: 3. Germline V gene lookup returns CDR1 SGHDT and CDR2 YYEEEE. This CDR3 spans 14 amino acids. CDR3 in amino acids: CASSSGQGQETQYF. The CDR3 DNA reads as TGTGCCAGCAGCTCAGGACAGGGACAAGAGACCCAGTACTTC.

This clonotype was counted ten times or more. J is TRBJ1-2 and V is TRBV2; TRBD1 is a possible D gene (6 bases). Deletions cut 1 base from V and 8 bases from J, with 11 bases between. The CDR3 extends over 13 amino acids. CDR1 and CDR2 from the germline V gene are SNHLY and FYNNEI. The chain's CDR3 is CASSEGTVPGYTF. Written as DNA, the CDR3 is TGTGCCAGCAGTGAAGGGACAGTCCCAGGCTACACCTTC.

This clonotype was seen a few times. The chain combines TRBV4-2 with TRBJ1-4; 9 bases map to TRBD1. V lost 0 bases to trimming and J lost 8 bases; unmatched junction nucleotides: 10. The germline V gene encodes CDR1 LGHNA and CDR2 YNFKEQ. The CDR3 spans 17 residues. CDR3 in DNA: TGTGCCAGCAGCCAAGATCAGGGACAGGGTGTTAGAGAAAAACTGTTTTTT. Translated, it gives CASSQDQGQGVREKLFF.

This clonotype was detected many times. The chain joins TRBV6-2 or TRBV6-3 to TRBJ1-5, with 9 nucleotides matching TRBD1. Trimming cost V 6 bases and J 7 bases; bases outside gene matches: 10. The CDR3 loop spans 15 amino acids. Per the germline V gene, CDR1 is MNHEY and CDR2 is SVGEGT. The CDR3 DNA sequence: TGTGCCAGCAGGAACCGGGACAGGGTATGGCAGCCCCAGCATTTT. Residues: CASRNRDRVWQPQHF.

Here the CDR3 DNA reads TGTGCCAGCAGCCAAGATATCGGACTGAACACTGAAGCTTTCTTT. Its translation is CASSQDIGLNTEAFF. This chain connects TRBV14 to TRBJ1-1; D is uncertain. In germline, CDR1 is SGHDN, CDR2 FVKESK. Trimming took 0 bases from V and 0 from J, leaving 8 bases between them. The CDR3 length is 15 residues.

This clonotype turned up a few times. The gene calls are TRBV10-3 and TRBJ2-7, with 10 bases that match TRBD2. This CDR3 is built from 17 residues. Germline loops: CDR1 ENHRY, CDR2 SYGVKD. J was trimmed by 0 bases and V by 8 bases; bases with no gene match: 13. Here the CDR3 reads CAISEPASGSSSYEQYF. In nucleotides, the CDR3 is TGTGCCATCTCCGAGCCGGCTAGCGGGAGTTCCTCCTACGAGCAGTACTTC.

This clonotype was detected many times. This chain uses TRBV5-1 with TRBJ2-1; D possibly corresponds to TRBD2 (6 bases). In germline, CDR1 is SGHRS, CDR2 YFSETQ. This CDR3 region has 20 residues. V lost 0 bases and J lost 3, with 25 bases in between. This chain's CDR3 is CASSLGTLPGQVGSYNEQFF. The CDR3 DNA sequence: TGCGCCAGCAGCTTGGGAACCCTCCCCGGGCAAGTCGGGAGCTACAATGAGCAGTTCTTC.

V usage is TRBV3-1 and J usage is TRBJ2-3; TRBD2 aligns across 8 bases. The V segment lost 0 bases and the J segment 2 bases; nucleotides outside the gene matches: 7. The length of the CDR3 is 17 residues. CDR1 is LGHDT, CDR2 YNNKEL, per germline (reference sequence). The CDR3 protein is CASSQDVVAGPTDTQYF. DNA for the CDR3: TGTGCCAGCAGCCAAGACGTGGTAGCGGGGCCCACAGATACGCAGTATTTT.

The chain uses TRBV7-9 and TRBJ2-7, with 7 nucleotides matching TRBD2. This CDR3 has 13 residues. Looked up from germline, CDR1 is SEHNR and CDR2 is FQNEAQ (reference sequence). The CDR3 loop is CASSLPGDYEEYV. As DNA, the CDR3 is TGTGCCAGCAGCCTCCCTGGGGACTACGAGGAGTACGTC.

This clonotype was picked up a small number of times. V is TRBV7-2 and J is TRBJ2-1, with 7 bases identical to TRBD1. V trimming: 3 bases; J trimming: 14 bases; junction bases outside the gene matches: 7. This CDR3 spans 12 amino acids. The germline CDR1 and CDR2 sequences are SGHTA and FQGNSA. CDR3 in amino acids: CASSFTRDSEFF. CDR3 nucleotides: TGTGCCAGCAGCTTCACCCGGGACAGTGAGTTCTTC.

This clonotype was observed a few times. The chain couples TRBV7-9 to TRBJ2-1, with 7 bases lining up with TRBD1. V lost 5 bases to trimming and J lost 3 bases; unmatched junction nucleotides: 4. Germline V gene sequence: CDR1 SEHNR, CDR2 FQNEAQ (reference sequence). The CDR3 contains 14 residues. This CDR3 reads CASSPQGDYNEQFF. The DNA of the CDR3 is TGTGCCAGCAGCCCCCAGGGGGACTACAATGAGCAGTTCTTC.

This chain uses TRBV5-1 with TRBJ2-1; either TRBD1 or TRBD2 may fit D (5 bases each). V lost 3 bases, J lost 4 bases, and 14 bases lay in between. The CDR3 has 15 residues. Germline CDR1 reads SGHRS; CDR2 reads YFSETQ. CDR3 in amino acids: CASSSSGTAYNEQFF. The CDR3, as DNA: TGCGCCAGCAGCTCCTCCGGGACCGCTTACAATGAGCAGTTCTTC.

The gene calls are TRBV29-1 and TRBJ2-3; 12 bases map to TRBD2. Germline V lookup: CDR1 SQVTM, CDR2 ANQGSEA. This CDR3 has 16 residues. V lost 3 bases to trimming and J lost 2 bases; unmatched junction nucleotides: 6. The CDR3 spells CSVDPTSGGYTDTQYF. The DNA of the CDR3 is TGCAGCGTTGACCCGACTAGCGGGGGTTACACAGATACGCAGTATTTT.